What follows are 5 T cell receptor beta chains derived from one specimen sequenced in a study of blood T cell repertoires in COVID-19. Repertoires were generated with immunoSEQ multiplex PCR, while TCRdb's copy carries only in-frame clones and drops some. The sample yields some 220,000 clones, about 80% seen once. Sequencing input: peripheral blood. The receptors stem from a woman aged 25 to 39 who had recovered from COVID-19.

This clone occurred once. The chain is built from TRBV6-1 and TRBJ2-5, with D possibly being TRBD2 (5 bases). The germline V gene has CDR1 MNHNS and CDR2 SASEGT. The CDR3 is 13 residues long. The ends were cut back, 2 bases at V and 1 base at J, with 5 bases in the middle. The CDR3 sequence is CASSERGQETQYF. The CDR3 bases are TGTGCCAGCAGTGAACGGGGCCAAGAGACCCAGTACTTC.

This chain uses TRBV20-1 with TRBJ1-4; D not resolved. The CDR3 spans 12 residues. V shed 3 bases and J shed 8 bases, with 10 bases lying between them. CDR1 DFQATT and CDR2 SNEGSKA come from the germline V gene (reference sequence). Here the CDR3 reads CSASASVEKLFF. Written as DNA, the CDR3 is TGCAGTGCTAGTGCCTCGGTCGAAAAACTGTTTTTT.

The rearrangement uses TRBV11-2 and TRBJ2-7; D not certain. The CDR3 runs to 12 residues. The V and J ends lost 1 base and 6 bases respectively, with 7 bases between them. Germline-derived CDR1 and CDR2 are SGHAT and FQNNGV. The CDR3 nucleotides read TGTGCCAGCAGCTTAGCAGCGCTCGAGCAGTACTTC. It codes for CASSLAALEQYF.

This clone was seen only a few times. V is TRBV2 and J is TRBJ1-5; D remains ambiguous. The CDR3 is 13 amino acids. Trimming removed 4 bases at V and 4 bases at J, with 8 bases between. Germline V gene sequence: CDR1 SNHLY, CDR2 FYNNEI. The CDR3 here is CASSGLENQPQHF. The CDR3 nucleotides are TGTGCCAGCAGTGGGTTGGAGAATCAGCCCCAGCATTTT.

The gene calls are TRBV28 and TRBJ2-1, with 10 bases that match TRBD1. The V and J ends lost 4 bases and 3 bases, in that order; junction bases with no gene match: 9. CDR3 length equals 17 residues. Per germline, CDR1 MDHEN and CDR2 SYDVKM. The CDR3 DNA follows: TGTGCCAGCAGTTACCGGGACAGGGGCATTAACTACAATGAGCAGTTCTTC. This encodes CASSYRDRGINYNEQFF.